This T cell receptor (beta chain) was sequenced in a study of T cells in Graves' hyperthyroidism and ophthalmopathy. Points from the study as a whole: Most expanded thyroid clonotypes above 0.001 also appeared in blood.

J lost 8 bases, V lost 5 bases, and 12 bases had no gene match. The germline CDR1 and CDR2 sequences are DFQATT and SNEGSKA (reference sequence). The CDR3 is 15 amino acids. Amplification yielded TCR beta CDR3 regions, with RNA transcripts as the source. Researchers ran a first-round RT-PCR on the TCR CDR3 using the HTBI primer set. MiXCR, applied by TCRdb to the multiplex PCR reads, yields one record per CDR3 protein. Of 380,000 or so distinct CDR3 sequences in the sample, roughly 12% are singletons; the top ten hold around 20%. Patients aged 18 to 65 had newly diagnosed hyperthyroidism lasting under 2 months. The study based diagnoses on clinical symptoms, serum thyroxine and TRAb, thyroid ultrasound and orbital computed tomography. The sample of blood was obtained at first hyperthyroidism diagnosis (before any ophthalmopathy symptoms). This clonotype was seen a single time. The antigen is undetermined.

The chain has TRBV20-1 and TRBJ2-7, with 13 bases that match TRBD2. This TCR was recovered from a man aged 25-45 years with Graves' hyperthyroidism that later progressed to Graves' ophthalmopathy. Sequencing was carried out using blood. This CDR3 reads CSAQQTSGGPLQQYF. CDR3 DNA sequence: TGCAGTGCTCAACAGACTAGCGGGGGGCCCCTCCAGCAGTACTTC.